The sequence of this T cell receptor beta chain was determined in a study of T-cell reconstitution after alpha-beta-depleted transplantation in children. Per the germline V gene, CDR1 is SGHRS and CDR2 is YFSETQ. This CDR3 spans 15 amino acids. V lost 2 bases and J lost 3, with 14 bases in between. Using unique molecular identifiers, the investigators prepared the TCRbeta library. Using its own MiXCR run on the PCR reads, TCRdb lists one record per CDR3 protein. Among approximately 630,000 distinct CDR3 sequences listed, roughly 14% were seen once. This material consisted of PBMCs, taken before TCRalphabeta/CD19-depleted stem cell transplant. V usage is TRBV5-1 and J usage is TRBJ1-1, with D hard to call. The receptor comes from a girl between 2 and 10 years old with congenital amegakaryocytic thrombocytopenia, due to receive a stem cell transplant. CDR3 nucleotides: TGCGCCAGCAGCTTTATAACAGCTACGGACACTGAAGCTTTCTTT. As protein: CASSFITATDTEAFF. Together with reference TRBV5-1 and TRBJ1-1, the CDR3 gives the full variable domain: KAGVTQTPRYLIKTRGQQVTLSCSPISGHRSVSWYQQTPGQGLQFLFEYFSETQRNKGNFPGRFSGRQFSNSRSEMNVSTLELGDSALYLCASSFITATDTEAFFGQGTRLTVV.